One sample yielded the 7 T cell receptor beta chains listed below, sequenced in a study of T cells in Graves' hyperthyroidism and ophthalmopathy (dated by TCRdb to the late 2010s). Libraries were constructed by multiplex PCR. This sample was sequenced with an Illumina HiSeq 2000. The TCR beta CDR3 regions were amplified from RNA transcripts. The first round of RT-PCR for the TCR CDR3 was performed with the HTBI primer set and the Qiagen OneStep RT-PCR kit. The public reads were run again by TCRdb, first through fastp at Q25 and then through MiXCR, and only productive beta chains were kept. For every CDR3 protein sequence, its rows merge into one entry that carries the most common genes and DNA. The sample includes 400,000 or so distinct CDR3 sequences, with roughly 14% observed a single time. Jointly, the top ten make up roughly a fifth of the sample. What was sequenced was blood. These receptors all stem from a woman younger than 45 with Graves' ophthalmopathy.

This clonotype was detected ten times or more. The chain uses TRBV19 and TRBJ2-1; 10 bases match TRBD2. Germline V lookup: CDR1 LNHDA, CDR2 SQIVND (reference sequence). This CDR3 comprises 18 residues. The V and J ends lost 3 bases and 0 bases, in that order; junction bases with no gene match: 8. In nucleotides, the CDR3 is TGTGCCAGTAGTATGGCCAGCGGGGGGGTGAGCTCCTACAATGAGCAGTTCTTC. Protein: CASSMASGGVSSYNEQFF.

CDR3 bases: TGCAGTGCCGAAAACGGCCCCGGGACAGGGACCTCCTTTTCCGAGCAGTACTTC. Protein product: CSAENGPGTGTSFSEQYF. This sequence joins TRBV20-1 and TRBJ2-7; 9 bases agree with TRBD1. V trimming: 6 bases; J trimming: 6 bases; junction bases outside the gene matches: 24. The CDR3 extends over 18 amino acids. Germline values: CDR1 DFQATT, CDR2 SNEGSKA (reference sequence).

This clonotype was picked up many times. The chain couples TRBV14 to TRBJ2-7; 9 nucleotides line up with TRBD1. Germline CDR1 SGHDN, CDR2 FVKESK. The CDR3 runs to 14 residues. Losses at the gene ends were 5 bases for V and 4 bases for J; bases not matched to a gene: 6. CDR3 loop: CASSSGQGIYEQYF. The CDR3 nucleotides read TGTGCCAGCAGCTCAGGACAGGGGATTTACGAGCAGTACTTC.

This clonotype was observed many times. The chain links TRBV2 to TRBJ2-7, with 7 bases fitting TRBD1. Trimming at V came to 5 bases and at J to 4 bases, leaving 8 bases not matched to a gene. Germline CDR1 SNHLY, CDR2 FYNNEI. The length of the CDR3 is 14 residues. The DNA for the CDR3 is TGTGCCAGCAGTCCTAGACAGGGTTGGTACGAGCAGTACTTC. This gives the protein CASSPRQGWYEQYF.

This clonotype was observed at least ten times. The chain uses TRBV2 and TRBJ2-5; perhaps D is TRBD1 or TRBD2 (5 bases each). This CDR3 is 11 amino acids long. The V and J ends lost 11 bases and 4 bases respectively, with 11 bases between them. From germline, CDR1 is SNHLY and CDR2 FYNNEI. For the CDR3, the DNA is TGTGCCTGCTATGGGGGAGAGACCCAGTACTTC. Translation gives CACYGGETQYF.

This sequence joins TRBV28 and TRBJ2-3; 16 nucleotides match TRBD2. V lost 0 bases to trimming and J lost 2 bases; unmatched junction nucleotides: 2. Germline V gene lookup returns CDR1 MDHEN and CDR2 SYDVKM. The CDR3 covers 18 residues. The CDR3 reads CASSLWGLAGGNTDTQYF. The CDR3 nucleotides are TGTGCCAGCAGTTTATGGGGACTAGCGGGGGGGAACACAGATACGCAGTATTTT.

The chain joins TRBV7-9 to TRBJ1-1, with D tentatively TRBD1 (5 bases). CDR3 size: 12 residues. The germline V gene encodes CDR1 SEHNR and CDR2 FQNEAQ (reference sequence). V lost 2 bases and J lost 8, with 9 bases in between. This CDR3 is CASSLRGDEAFF. The CDR3 bases are TGTGCCAGCAGCTTACGAGGGGACGAAGCTTTCTTT.